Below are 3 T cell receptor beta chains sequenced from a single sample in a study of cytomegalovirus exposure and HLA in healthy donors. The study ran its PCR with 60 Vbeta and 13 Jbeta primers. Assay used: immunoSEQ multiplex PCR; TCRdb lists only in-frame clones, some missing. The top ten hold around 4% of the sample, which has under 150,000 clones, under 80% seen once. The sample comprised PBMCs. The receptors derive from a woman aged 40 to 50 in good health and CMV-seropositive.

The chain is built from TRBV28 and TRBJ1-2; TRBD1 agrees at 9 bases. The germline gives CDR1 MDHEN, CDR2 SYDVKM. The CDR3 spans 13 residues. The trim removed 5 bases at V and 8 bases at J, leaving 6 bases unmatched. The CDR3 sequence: CASSTGTGKGYTF. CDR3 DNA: TGTGCCAGCAGTACAGGGACAGGGAAAGGCTACACCTTC.

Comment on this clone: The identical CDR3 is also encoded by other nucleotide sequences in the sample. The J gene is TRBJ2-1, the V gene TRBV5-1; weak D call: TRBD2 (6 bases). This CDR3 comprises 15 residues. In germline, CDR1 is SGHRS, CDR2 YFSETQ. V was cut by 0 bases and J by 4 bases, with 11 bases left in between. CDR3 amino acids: CASSLVAGGYNEQFF. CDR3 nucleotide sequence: TGCGCCAGCAGCTTGGTTGCCGGGGGATACAATGAGCAGTTCTTC.

The CDR3 sequence: CASSEPRGNIQYF. For the CDR3, the DNA is TGTGCCAGCAGTGAACCCCGGGGGAACATTCAGTACTTC. V and J are TRBV25-1 and TRBJ2-4; maybe TRBD2 (6 bases). The CDR3 sequence is 13 residues long. CDR1 and CDR2 (germline): MGHDK, SYGVNS. V lost 2 bases and J 7 bases, leaving 9 bases between the germline ends.